The T cell receptor beta chain under discussion was sequenced for a study of regulatory T cells in long-lasting Graves disease. Arm-PCR of CDR3 regions and iRepertoire HTBI primers were used to build TCR beta libraries. MiXCR was run by TCRdb on the multiplex PCR reads, yielding one entry per CDR3 protein. The table lists roughly 260,000 distinct CDR3 sequences, roughly 18% of them singletons. The germline V gene has CDR1 MNHNS and CDR2 SASEGT. The CDR3 length is 16 residues. With 2 bases clipped from V and 4 bases from J, the junction kept 10 bases outside the gene matches. A note on this clonotype: A much more abundant neighbour one base away suggests this may be a read error.

The time point: newly diagnosed GD, antithyroid drugs for less than 3 months. PBMC-extracted RNA yielded the TCR library. These data are also associated with another study on T cells in Graves' hyperthyroidism and ophthalmopathy.

The source was peripheral blood mononuclear cells (PBMCs), collected at new diagnosis, from a patient treated with antithyroid drugs. This chain uses TRBV6-1 with TRBJ1-2; 7 bases align to TRBD1. This clonotype was sampled from a woman younger than 45 with Graves disease. In DNA, the CDR3 is TGTGCCAGCAGTGAAATCGAGAGGGGGCGGATCTATGGCTACACCTTC. Translated: CASSEIERGRIYGYTF.